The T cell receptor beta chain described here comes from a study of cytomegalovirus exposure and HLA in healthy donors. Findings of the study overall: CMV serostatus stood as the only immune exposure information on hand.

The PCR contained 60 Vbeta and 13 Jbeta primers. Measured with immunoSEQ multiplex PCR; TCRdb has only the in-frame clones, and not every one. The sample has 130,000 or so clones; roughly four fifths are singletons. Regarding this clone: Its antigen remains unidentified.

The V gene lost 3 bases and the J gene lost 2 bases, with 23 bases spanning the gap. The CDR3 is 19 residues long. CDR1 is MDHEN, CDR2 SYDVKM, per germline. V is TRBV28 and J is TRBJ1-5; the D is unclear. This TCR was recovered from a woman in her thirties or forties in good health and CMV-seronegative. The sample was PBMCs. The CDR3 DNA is TGTGCCAGCAGTTTTTTCGAGGGATTCGGTCTCGAGGGCAATCAGCCCCAGCATTTT. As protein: CASSFFEGFGLEGNQPQHF.